This T cell receptor (beta chain) was observed in a study of T-cell memory formation after mild COVID-19. Study-wide results and limits: Clones that got smaller from day 15 to 85 had even CD4/CD8, while clones growing later tipped toward CD4+.

Comment on this clonotype: The antigen is not known.

A 5'RACE reaction primed in the constant segment made cDNA libraries of TCR alpha and TCR beta, and these carried sample barcodes and UMIs. TCRdb re-analysed the 5' RACE reads in MiXCR, keeping a single row per CDR3 protein. Among a few hundred thousand distinct CDR3 sequences listed, approximately 19% were seen once. J lost 2 bases, V lost 2 bases, and 8 bases had no gene match. This CDR3 is 16 amino acids long. The clonotype originates from a man aged 18 to 29 who had mild COVID-19 (a few samples of this study predate the infection). Cell type and time point are not known. The sample taken for sequencing was PBMCs or a T cell subset sorted from them (not recorded which). The chain joins TRBV23-1 to TRBJ1-2; TRBD1 aligns across 7 bases. TRBV23-1 is designated an ORF whose function remains uncertain. This CDR3 reads CASSQPKKQGNYGYTF. The CDR3, as DNA: TGCGCCAGCAGTCAACCGAAAAAACAGGGGAACTATGGCTACACCTTC.